This is a list of T cell receptor beta chains from one sample in a study of cytomegalovirus exposure and HLA in healthy donors. Here immunoSEQ multiplex PCR was the method, and the copy in TCRdb shows in-frame clones only, minus some. This sample carries over 95,000 clones, 77% of them seen once, and the ten largest clones take about a tenth. The sample was PBMCs. The receptors derive from a man in his forties in good health and CMV-seropositive. Each CDR3 is given with its conserved first and last residue.

j_call: TRBJ1-4; v_call: TRBV7-2; cdr3_aa: CASSPQTGDKLFF
j_call: TRBJ1-2; v_call: TRBV11-2; cdr3_aa: CASSSKRGLGYTF
j_call: TRBJ1-5; v_call: TRBV6-5; cdr3_aa: CASRPTGNANQPQHF
j_call: TRBJ2-1; v_call: TRBV6-5; cdr3_aa: CASSYMGGLYNEQFF
j_call: TRBJ2-7; v_call: TRBV5-1; cdr3_aa: CASSTDRPHYEQYF
j_call: TRBJ1-1; v_call: TRBV19; cdr3_aa: CASSISVQGNTEAFF
j_call: TRBJ2-7; v_call: TRBV21-1; cdr3_aa: CASSPPESGMDEQYF
j_call: TRBJ1-2; v_call: TRBV7-9; cdr3_aa: CASSFGTVKGANGYTF
j_call: TRBJ2-1; v_call: TRBV19; cdr3_aa: CASSTTGTQFF
j_call: TRBJ2-6; v_call: TRBV28; cdr3_aa: CASSTWVPDPGANGLTF
j_call: TRBJ1-1; v_call: TRBV19; cdr3_aa: CASTDRANTEAFF
j_call: TRBJ2-7; v_call: TRBV7-8; cdr3_aa: CASSLGQGTPYEQYF
j_call: TRBJ2-3; v_call: TRBV19; cdr3_aa: CASTAGGEGDTQYF
j_call: TRBJ2-3; v_call: TRBV4-3; cdr3_aa: CASSRTGLAATDTQYF
j_call: TRBJ2-3; v_call: TRBV27; cdr3_aa: CASSLSAALDTQYF
j_call: TRBJ2-5; v_call: TRBV5-4; cdr3_aa: CASLGPTEETQYF
j_call: TRBJ1-2; v_call: TRBV4-1; cdr3_aa: CASSRRQGAPIGYTF
j_call: TRBJ2-1; v_call: TRBV6-5; cdr3_aa: CASSYSTGSYNEQFF